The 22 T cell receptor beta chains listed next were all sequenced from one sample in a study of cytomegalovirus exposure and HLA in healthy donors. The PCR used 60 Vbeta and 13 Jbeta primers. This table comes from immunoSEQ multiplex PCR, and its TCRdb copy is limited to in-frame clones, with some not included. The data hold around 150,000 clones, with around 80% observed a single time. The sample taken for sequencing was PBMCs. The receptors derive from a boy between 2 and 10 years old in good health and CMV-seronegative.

The CDR3 sequence is CASTGTGPLPYGYTF. Here the CDR3 DNA reads TGTGCCTCCACCGGGACAGGGCCTCTTCCCTATGGCTACACCTTC. The chain uses TRBV10-3 and TRBJ1-2; 9 nucleotides match TRBD1. Germline V lookup: CDR1 ENHRY, CDR2 SYGVKD. The CDR3 extends over 15 amino acids. V shed 11 bases and J 4 bases; nucleotides not matched to a gene: 14.

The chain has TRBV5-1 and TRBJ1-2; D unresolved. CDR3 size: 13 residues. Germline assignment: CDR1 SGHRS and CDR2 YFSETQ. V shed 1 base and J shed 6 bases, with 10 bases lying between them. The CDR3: CASSLRQTDGYTF. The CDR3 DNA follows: TGCGCCAGCAGCTTGAGACAAACGGATGGCTACACCTTC.

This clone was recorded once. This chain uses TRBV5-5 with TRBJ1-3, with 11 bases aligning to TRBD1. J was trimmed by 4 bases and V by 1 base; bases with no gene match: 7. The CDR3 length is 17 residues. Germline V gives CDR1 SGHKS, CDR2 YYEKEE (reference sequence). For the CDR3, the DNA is TGTGCCAGCAGCTTGTTTCGGACAGGGGGCAAAGGAAACACCATATATTTT. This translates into CASSLFRTGGKGNTIYF.

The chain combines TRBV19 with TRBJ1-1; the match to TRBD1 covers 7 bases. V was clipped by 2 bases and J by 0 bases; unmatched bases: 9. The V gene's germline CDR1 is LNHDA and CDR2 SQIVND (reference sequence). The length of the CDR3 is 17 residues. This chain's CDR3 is CASSISGTDAMNTEAFF. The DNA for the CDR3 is TGTGCCAGTAGTATATCCGGGACAGACGCCATGAACACTGAAGCTTTCTTT.

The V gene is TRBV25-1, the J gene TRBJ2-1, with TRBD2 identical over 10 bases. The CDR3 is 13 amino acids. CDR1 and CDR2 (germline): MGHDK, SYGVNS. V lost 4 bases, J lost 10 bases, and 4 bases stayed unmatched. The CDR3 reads CASSGVTSGEQFF. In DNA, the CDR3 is TGTGCCAGCAGTGGTGTGACTAGCGGGGAGCAGTTCTTC.

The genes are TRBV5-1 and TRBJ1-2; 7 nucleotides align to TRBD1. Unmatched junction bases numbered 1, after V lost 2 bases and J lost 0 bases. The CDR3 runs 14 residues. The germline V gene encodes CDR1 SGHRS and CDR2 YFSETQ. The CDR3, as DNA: TGCGCCAGCAGCTTAGGACAGGCTAACTATGGCTACACCTTC. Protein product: CASSLGQANYGYTF.

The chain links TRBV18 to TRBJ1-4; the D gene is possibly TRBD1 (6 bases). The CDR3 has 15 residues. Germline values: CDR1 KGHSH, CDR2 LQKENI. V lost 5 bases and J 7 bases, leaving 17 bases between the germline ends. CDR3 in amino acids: CASSKTGAEGEKLFF. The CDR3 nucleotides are TGTGCCAGCTCAAAGACAGGCGCCGAGGGTGAAAAACTGTTTTTT.

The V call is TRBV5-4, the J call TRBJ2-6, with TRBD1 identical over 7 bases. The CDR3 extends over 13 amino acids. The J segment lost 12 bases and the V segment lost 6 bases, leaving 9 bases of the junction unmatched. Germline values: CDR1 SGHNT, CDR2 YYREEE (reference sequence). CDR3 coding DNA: TGTGCCAGCACGCCCGACAGGGTTAGCGTCCTGACTTTC. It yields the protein CASTPDRVSVLTF.

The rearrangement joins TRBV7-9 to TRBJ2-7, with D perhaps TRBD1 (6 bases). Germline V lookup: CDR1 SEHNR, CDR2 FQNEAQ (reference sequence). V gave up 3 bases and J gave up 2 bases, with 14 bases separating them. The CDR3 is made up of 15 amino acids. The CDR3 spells CASSFPGTPPYEQYF. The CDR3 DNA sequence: TGTGCCAGCAGCTTCCCTGGGACACCGCCCTACGAGCAGTACTTC.

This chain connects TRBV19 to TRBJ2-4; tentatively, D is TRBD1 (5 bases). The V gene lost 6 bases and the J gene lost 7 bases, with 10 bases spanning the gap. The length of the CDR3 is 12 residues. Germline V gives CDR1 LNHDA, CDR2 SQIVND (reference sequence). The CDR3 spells CASRAGLNIQYF. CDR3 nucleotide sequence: TGTGCCAGTAGGGCAGGGCTGAACATTCAGTACTTC.

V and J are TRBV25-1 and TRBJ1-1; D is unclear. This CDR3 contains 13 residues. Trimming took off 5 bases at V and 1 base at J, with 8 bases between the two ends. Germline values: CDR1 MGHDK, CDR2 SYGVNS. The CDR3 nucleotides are TGTGCCAGCAGTACACGACAGAACACTGAAGCTTTCTTT. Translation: CASSTRQNTEAFF.

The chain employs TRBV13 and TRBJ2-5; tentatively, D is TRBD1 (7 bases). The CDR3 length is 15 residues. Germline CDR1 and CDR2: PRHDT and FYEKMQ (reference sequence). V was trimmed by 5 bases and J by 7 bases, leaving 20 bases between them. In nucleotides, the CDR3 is TGTGCCAGCAGCGCCGTAATTCAGGGGGGCGGGACCCAGTACTTC. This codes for CASSAVIQGGGTQYF.

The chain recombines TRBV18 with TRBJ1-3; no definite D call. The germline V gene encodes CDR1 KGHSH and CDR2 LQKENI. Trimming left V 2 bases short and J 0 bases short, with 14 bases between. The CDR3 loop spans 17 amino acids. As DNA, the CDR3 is TGTGCCAGCTCACCAAGAGAGGCGGTTGCCTCTGGAAACACCATATATTTT. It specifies CASSPREAVASGNTIYF.

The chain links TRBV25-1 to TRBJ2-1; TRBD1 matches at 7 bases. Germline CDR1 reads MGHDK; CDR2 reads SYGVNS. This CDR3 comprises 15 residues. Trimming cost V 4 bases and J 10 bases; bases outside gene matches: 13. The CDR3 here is CASSADDRAYREQFF. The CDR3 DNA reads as TGTGCCAGCAGTGCCGACGACAGGGCGTATCGGGAGCAGTTCTTC.

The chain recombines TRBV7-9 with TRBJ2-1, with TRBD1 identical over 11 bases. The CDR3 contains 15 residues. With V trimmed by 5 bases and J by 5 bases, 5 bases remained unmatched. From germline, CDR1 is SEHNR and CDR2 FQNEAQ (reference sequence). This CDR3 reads CASSQDRGLNNEQFF. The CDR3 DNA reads TGTGCCAGCAGCCAGGACAGGGGGCTGAACAATGAGCAGTTCTTC.

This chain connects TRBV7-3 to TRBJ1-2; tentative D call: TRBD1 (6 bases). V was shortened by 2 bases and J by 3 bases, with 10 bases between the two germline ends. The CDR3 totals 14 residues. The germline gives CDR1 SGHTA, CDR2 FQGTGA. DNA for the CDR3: TGTGCCAGCAGCTTAGGGGGCGCAGACTATGGCTACACCTTC. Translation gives CASSLGGADYGYTF.

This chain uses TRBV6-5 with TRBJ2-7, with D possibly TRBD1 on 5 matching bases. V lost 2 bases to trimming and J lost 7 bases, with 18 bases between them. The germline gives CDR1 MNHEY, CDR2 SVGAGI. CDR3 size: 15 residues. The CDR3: CASSYGAGDAGEQYF. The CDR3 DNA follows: TGTGCCAGCAGTTACGGGGCAGGAGATGCCGGAGAGCAGTACTTC.

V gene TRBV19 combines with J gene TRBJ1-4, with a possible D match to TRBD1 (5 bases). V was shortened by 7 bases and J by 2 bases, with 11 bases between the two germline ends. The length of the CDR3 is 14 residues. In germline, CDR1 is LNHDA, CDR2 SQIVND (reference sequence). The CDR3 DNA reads TGTGCCAGTAACTTGGAGGGGACTAATGAAAAACTGTTTTTT. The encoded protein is CASNLEGTNEKLFF.

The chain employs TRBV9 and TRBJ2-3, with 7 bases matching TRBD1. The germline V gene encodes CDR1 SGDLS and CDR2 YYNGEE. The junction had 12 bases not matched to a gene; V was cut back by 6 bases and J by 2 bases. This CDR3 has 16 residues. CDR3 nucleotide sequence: TGTGCCAGCACCCTTCGGACAGGCCGACCCACAGATACGCAGTATTTT. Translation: CASTLRTGRPTDTQYF. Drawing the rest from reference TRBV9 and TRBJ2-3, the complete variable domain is DSGVTQTPKHLITATGQRVTLRCSPRSGDLSVYWYQQSLDQGLQFLIQYYNGEERAKGNILERFSAQQFPDLHSELNLSSLELGDSALYFCASTLRTGRPTDTQYFGPGTRLTVL.

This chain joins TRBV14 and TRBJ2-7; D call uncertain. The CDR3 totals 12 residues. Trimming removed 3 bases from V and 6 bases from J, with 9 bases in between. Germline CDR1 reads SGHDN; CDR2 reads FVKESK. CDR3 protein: CASSHVRREQYF. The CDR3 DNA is TGTGCCAGCAGCCACGTCCGTCGCGAGCAGTACTTC.

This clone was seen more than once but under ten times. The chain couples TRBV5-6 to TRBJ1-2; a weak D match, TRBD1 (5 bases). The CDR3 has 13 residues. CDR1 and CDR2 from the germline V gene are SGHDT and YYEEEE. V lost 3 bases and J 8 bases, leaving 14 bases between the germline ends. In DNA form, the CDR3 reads TGTGCCAGCAGCTATAGGGGTGAGGAAGGCTACACCTTC. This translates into CASSYRGEEGYTF.

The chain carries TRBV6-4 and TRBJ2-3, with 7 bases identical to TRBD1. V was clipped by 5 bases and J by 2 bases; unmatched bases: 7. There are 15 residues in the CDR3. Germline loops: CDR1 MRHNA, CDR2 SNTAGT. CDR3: CASSKGGSLTDTQYF. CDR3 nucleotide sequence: TGTGCCAGCAGTAAAGGGGGCAGTCTCACAGATACGCAGTATTTT.